The rows below give T cell receptor beta chains drawn from one sample of a study of cytomegalovirus exposure and HLA in healthy donors. Method: immunoSEQ multiplex PCR; TCRdb's copy keeps in-frame clones and lacks some. This sample has fewer than 200,000 clones, with more than 65% found just once. Sequenced sample: PBMCs. Receptors originate from a woman aged 40 to 49 in good health and CMV-seropositive. The conserved cysteine and the conserved F or W are not part of the CDR3 here. Each record gives: V gene, J gene, CDR3 protein.

TRBV9	TRBJ2-3	ASSVNRWGADTQY
TRBV28	TRBJ1-2	ASSLVGTGWGYT
TRBV29-1	TRBJ1-2	SVATELNYGYT
TRBV5-4	TRBJ1-2	ASSLDSRGGYT
TRBV2	TRBJ2-1	ASSIAGDNEQF
TRBV7-2	TRBJ2-1	ASSPEFSYNEQF
TRBV6-5	TRBJ1-5	ASSSWTDQPQN
TRBV27	TRBJ2-7	ASSFLGQAHEQY
TRBV27	TRBJ2-7	ASSPGQGGYYEQY
TRBV13	TRBJ1-4	ASSSPGVGPGEKLF
TRBV5-6	TRBJ1-1	ASSLQGDRKEAF
TRBV27	TRBJ1-5	ASTPTGGSNQPQH
TRBV6-6	TRBJ2-5	ASSYLQGTETQY
TRBV27	TRBJ1-2	ASTMRQGGGYP
TRBV11-3	TRBJ2-1	ASSPRQGDEQF
TRBV5-4	TRBJ1-5	ASSSFTRGLRNQPQN
TRBV5-1	TRBJ2-1	ASSLTSGSIVEQF
TRBV2	TRBJ2-7	ASSRDRGPNEQY
TRBV5-4	TRBJ2-7	ASSFGQGDYEQY
TRBV6-1	TRBJ1-4	ASFRGTNEKLF
TRBV27	TRBJ2-7	ASSFGTSYEQY
TRBV19	TRBJ2-5	ASSLGLSETQY
TRBV7-2	TRBJ2-7	ASRDGLARVYEQY
TRBV28	TRBJ2-4	ASSKGLAGDLAKNIQY
TRBV5-1	TRBJ1-1	ASSSGRGNTEAF
TRBV19	TRBJ2-7	ASSAAAHYEQY
TRBV7-9	TRBJ2-5	ASQRGDQETQY
TRBV6-5	TRBJ2-3	AIRPLLSTDTQY
TRBV25-1	TRBJ1-1	ASSEWVDGNTF
TRBV11-1	TRBJ2-7	ASSFGQGQIYEQY
TRBV6-5	TRBJ2-7	ASSSGTGHLYEQY
TRBV11-3	TRBJ2-1	ASSSASGYNEQF
TRBV11-2	TRBJ1-4	ASSLNSGFSEKLF
TRBV4-1	TRBJ1-2	ASSQDQGTGNYGYT
TRBV6-5	TRBJ1-3	ASSSVLRGNTIY
TRBV9	TRBJ1-1	ASSPRRPLEAF
TRBV28	TRBJ2-6	ASREGDFGANVLT
TRBV25-1	TRBJ2-7	ASSEPDWSYEQY
TRBV5-4	TRBJ1-2	ASSSGTGSLGGYT
TRBV6-5	TRBJ1-2	ASSYSWAAGYGYT
TRBV4-3	TRBJ2-7	ASSQDPTDRYYEQY
TRBV6-5	TRBJ1-5	ASSYSGAGDQPQH
TRBV7-2	TRBJ1-1	ASSTDRAGTEAF
TRBV28	TRBJ2-1	ASSLSEGNEQF
TRBV5-1	TRBJ1-3	ASSTGTAGSGNTIY
TRBV9	TRBJ1-3	ASSEGGASGNTIY
TRBV7-2	TRBJ1-2	ASSPVARYGYT
TRBV7-2	TRBJ2-1	ASSFSGSYNEQF
TRBV29-1	TRBJ1-2	SVEGGGSYGYT
TRBV18	TRBJ1-5	ASSPNRGQNNQPQH
TRBV7-2	TRBJ2-7	ASSFGQGGYEQY
TRBV2	TRBJ1-5	ASSDKSNQPQH
TRBV25-1	TRBJ1-4	ASSEYATAGEKLF
TRBV7-8	TRBJ2-5	ASSKSRQQETQY
TRBV5-5	TRBJ1-2	ASSLTPTAPYGYT
TRBV28	TRBJ2-4	ASRTGLNIQY
TRBV2	TRBJ1-2	ASREDLGTVYGYT
TRBV9	TRBJ1-1	ASGGGLDTEAF